The next 11 T cell receptor beta chains were all read from a single sample in a study of radiation and T cells in renal cell carcinoma. Produced via immunoSEQ multiplex PCR; TCRdb's table is partial and in-frame only. The table lists some 44,000 clones, around four fifths of them singletons. Time point of the sample: blood 4 weeks post-SBRT, at nephrectomy. Noted treatment: 15 Gy SBRT to primary tumor, nephrectomy 4 weeks later. The sample here was blood, taken from a patient whose treatment included radiotherapy and nephrectomy. The origin of the receptors is a woman aged 70-85 years with renal cell carcinoma.

The chain has TRBV7-3 and TRBJ2-2; no clear D gene. Germline loops: CDR1 SGHTA, CDR2 FQGTGA. CDR3 size: 13 residues. The ends were cut back, 1 base at V and 2 bases at J, with 2 bases in the middle. The CDR3 sequence is CASSLINTGELFF. CDR3 in DNA: TGTGCCAGCAGCTTAATCAACACCGGGGAGCTGTTTTTT.

The chain carries TRBV20-1 and TRBJ1-2; D unclear. Germline-derived CDR1 and CDR2 are DFQATT and SNEGSKA (reference sequence). This CDR3 spans 9 amino acids. The V and J ends lost 7 bases and 8 bases respectively, with 8 bases between them. CDR3 bases: TGCAGTGGTCGGGAGGGCTACACCTTC. This gives the protein CSGREGYTF.

This sequence joins TRBV7-9 and TRBJ2-3; 9 bases are shared with TRBD2. The CDR3 extends over 16 amino acids. From germline, CDR1 is SEHNR and CDR2 FQNEAQ (reference sequence). With V trimmed by 3 bases and J by 1 base, 5 bases remained unmatched. CDR3 loop: CASSFFAGGGTDTQYF. The CDR3 region has the DNA TGTGCCAGCAGCTTTTTTGCGGGAGGGGGCACAGATACGCAGTATTTT.

The V and J genes are TRBV27 and TRBJ2-1; 7 nucleotides align to TRBD2. The germline CDR1 and CDR2 sequences are MNHEY and SMNVEV (reference sequence). This CDR3 is 16 amino acids long. J lost 3 bases, V lost 2 bases, and 7 bases had no gene match. The CDR3 nucleotides are TGTGCCAGCAGTTTAGGACCGGGAGGTATCTACAATGAGCAGTTCTTC. It encodes CASSLGPGGIYNEQFF.

The chain combines TRBV2 with TRBJ2-7; TRBD2 matches 7 bases. J lost 0 bases, V lost 8 bases, and 4 bases had no gene match. Germline V lookup: CDR1 SNHLY, CDR2 FYNNEI. This CDR3 is 13 amino acids long. Here the CDR3 DNA reads TGTGCCAGCGGCGGGAGACCCTCCTACGAGCAGTACTTC. Residues: CASGGRPSYEQYF. Filled out from reference TRBV2 and TRBJ2-7, the complete variable domain reads EPEVTQTPSHQVTQMGQEVILRCVPISNHLYFYWYRQILGQKVEFLVSFYNNEISEKSEIFDDQFSVERPDGSNFTLKIRSTKLEDSAMYFCASGGRPSYEQYFGPGTRLTVT.

The CDR3, as DNA: TGTGCCAGCAGCTCGGAAACAGGAGTGGGAGAAAAACTGTTTTTT. Translating it yields CASSSETGVGEKLFF. This sequence joins TRBV5-6 and TRBJ1-4, with TRBD1 as a possible D gene (5 bases). The V gene's germline CDR1 is SGHDT and CDR2 YYEEEE. Trimming took 3 bases from V and 8 from J, leaving 17 bases between them. The CDR3 contains 15 residues.

The chain combines TRBV15 with TRBJ1-4; D is unclear. Trimming shortened V by 3 bases and J by 5 bases, and 7 bases separated the two germline ends. The CDR3 spans 13 residues. Germline V gene data show CDR1 as LNHNV and CDR2 as YYDKDF (reference sequence). This chain's CDR3 is CATSRAINEKLFF. The CDR3, as DNA: TGTGCCACCAGCAGGGCCATAAATGAAAAACTGTTTTTT.

This chain uses TRBV4-3 with TRBJ1-1, with no clear D. Germline V lookup: CDR1 LGHNA, CDR2 YSLEER. The CDR3 has 15 residues. V lost 1 base and J lost 2, with 11 bases in between. CDR3 sequence (DNA): TGCGCCAGCAGCCAAGTGTCCGGGGTAAACACTGAAGCTTTCTTT. The encoded protein is CASSQVSGVNTEAFF.

The V gene is TRBV5-1, the J gene TRBJ2-7; D is undetermined. The V gene's germline CDR1 is SGHRS and CDR2 YFSETQ. The CDR3 length is 13 residues. V was trimmed by 0 bases and J by 1 base, leaving 5 bases between them. Written as DNA, the CDR3 is TGCGCCAGCAGCTTGGACCCATCCTACGAGCAGTACTTC. Protein sequence: CASSLDPSYEQYF.

The chain employs TRBV11-3 and TRBJ2-3; D remains unclear. V dropped 8 bases and J dropped 12 bases, with 24 bases sitting between them. The CDR3 is 14 amino acids. Per germline, CDR1 SGHNT and CDR2 YENEEA. CDR3 DNA sequence: TGTGCCAGCTACCGTTCAACTCCTGTGAAGGGTCAGTATTTT. Its translation is CASYRSTPVKGQYF.

This clone was seen only once. V is TRBV4-2 and J is TRBJ1-1; possibly TRBD1 for D (5 bases). The V end lost 0 bases, the J end lost 4 bases, and 15 bases lay between the germline ends. Germline CDR1 and CDR2: LGHNA and YNFKEQ. This CDR3 region has 16 residues. Written as DNA, the CDR3 is TGTGCCAGCAGCCAAGAGAGGAGGGGCCCGGGCACTGAAGCTTTCTTT. This gives the protein CASSQERRGPGTEAFF.